This TCR beta chain was sequenced in a study of CD8 T cells in Susac syndrome. TCR beta from blood CD8+ and CD4+ T cells was sequenced. The multiple sclerosis controls were treatment-naive patients affected by stable or active relapsing-remitting disease. TEMRA cells underwent FACS enrichment and CD8+ and CD4+ T cells underwent negative isolation. With random hexamers, reverse transcription was performed on about 0.5 to 1 ug of RNA. TCRdb passed the immunoSEQ multiplex PCR reads through MiXCR, listing each CDR3 protein once. The data hold tens of thousands of distinct CDR3 sequences, with approximately 94% observed a single time. The ends were cut back, 0 bases at V and 3 bases at J, with 7 bases in the middle. The CDR3 covers 14 residues. The germline V gene encodes CDR1 SGDLS and CDR2 YYNGEE.

What was sequenced was CD8+ T cells from PBMCs. V is TRBV9 and J is TRBJ1-5; D is unclear. The source is a human donor with multiple sclerosis. The CDR3 spells CASSVDRSNQPQHF. The CDR3 nucleotides are TGTGCCAGCAGCGTAGACAGATCCAATCAGCCCCAGCATTTT.